These T cell receptor beta chains were read from a single sample in a study of blood T cell repertoires in COVID-19. The table came from immunoSEQ multiplex PCR; TCRdb's copy has only in-frame clones and leaves some out. The sample records 150,000 to 200,000 clones, 70% to 90% being singletons. Specimen: peripheral blood. The receptors were gathered from a woman aged 50 to 60 with COVID-19, enrolled during active disease. The CDR3 runs from the conserved cysteine through the conserved F or W. The order of the fields is D gene, clone size, J gene, V gene, CDR3 protein, CDR3 DNA. D genes are given only for firm matches. Part of the rows lack a size; the others show once, few, many or a class for expanded clones.

D gene: NA
clone size: few
J gene: TRBJ1-1
V gene: TRBV7-2
CDR3 protein: CASSLPAGTEAFF
CDR3 DNA: TGTGCCAGCAGCCTCCCGGCGGGCACTGAAGCTTTCTTT

D gene: NA
clone size: NA
J gene: TRBJ1-1
V gene: TRBV6-1
CDR3 protein: CASSEIDKMNTEAFF
CDR3 DNA: TGTGCCAGCAGTGAAATAGACAAAATGAACACTGAAGCTTTCTTT

D gene: TRBD1
clone size: NA
J gene: TRBJ1-3
V gene: TRBV19
CDR3 protein: CASSKTGGSSGNTIYF
CDR3 DNA: TGTGCCAGTAGTAAGACAGGGGGCAGCTCTGGAAACACCATATATTTT

D gene: TRBD1
clone size: NA
J gene: TRBJ1-2
V gene: TRBV4-3
CDR3 protein: CASSQEVTGVGGYTF
CDR3 DNA: TGCGCCAGCAGCCAAGAAGTCACAGGGGTGGGTGGCTACACCTTC

D gene: NA
clone size: NA
J gene: TRBJ1-5
V gene: TRBV24-1
CDR3 protein: CATSEGGGQPQHF
CDR3 DNA: TGTGCCACCAGTGAGGGGGGAGGCCAGCCCCAGCATTTT

D gene: NA
clone size: NA
J gene: TRBJ1-2
V gene: TRBV12-3/TRBV12-4
CDR3 protein: CASSLREDGYTF
CDR3 DNA: TGTGCCAGCAGTTTGAGGGAGGATGGCTACACCTTC

D gene: TRBD1
clone size: NA
J gene: TRBJ2-5
V gene: TRBV5-1
CDR3 protein: CASSSIGTGGEETQYF
CDR3 DNA: TGCGCCAGCAGCTCTATCGGGACAGGGGGTGAAGAGACCCAGTACTTC

D gene: TRBD2
clone size: NA
J gene: TRBJ2-1
V gene: TRBV5-1
CDR3 protein: CASSARTSSGVINEQFF
CDR3 DNA: TGCGCCAGCAGCGCCCGGACCTCTAGCGGGGTTATCAATGAGCAGTTCTTC

D gene: NA
clone size: NA
J gene: TRBJ2-7
V gene: TRBV7-9
CDR3 protein: CASSLRRDSNEQYF
CDR3 DNA: TGTGCCAGCAGCTTACGGCGGGACTCGAACGAGCAGTACTTC

D gene: TRBD1
clone size: NA
J gene: TRBJ1-1
V gene: TRBV14
CDR3 protein: CASSPTGVSVAFF
CDR3 DNA: TGTGCCAGCAGCCCGACAGGGGTATCGGTTGCTTTCTTT

D gene: NA
clone size: few
J gene: TRBJ1-5
V gene: TRBV11-2
CDR3 protein: CASSFQNHQPQHF
CDR3 DNA: TGTGCCAGCAGCTTCCAGAACCATCAGCCCCAGCATTTT

D gene: NA
clone size: NA
J gene: TRBJ2-2
V gene: TRBV9
CDR3 protein: CASSVGQGGIGELFF
CDR3 DNA: TGTGCCAGCAGCGTAGGGCAGGGTGGGATCGGGGAGCTGTTTTTT

D gene: NA
clone size: NA
J gene: TRBJ2-4
V gene: TRBV19
CDR3 protein: CASSGQGKDNIQYF
CDR3 DNA: TGTGCCAGTAGTGGTCAGGGGAAGGACAACATTCAGTACTTC

D gene: NA
clone size: NA
J gene: TRBJ2-5
V gene: TRBV29-1
CDR3 protein: CSVGEIQETQYF
CDR3 DNA: TGCAGCGTTGGGGAGATCCAAGAGACCCAGTACTTC

D gene: NA
clone size: NA
J gene: TRBJ1-2
V gene: TRBV28
CDR3 protein: CASSLPGNYGYTF
CDR3 DNA: TGTGCCAGCAGTTTGCCAGGGAACTATGGCTACACCTTC

D gene: NA
clone size: NA
J gene: TRBJ2-3
V gene: TRBV5-1
CDR3 protein: CASSSGGLDVDTQYF
CDR3 DNA: TGCGCCAGCAGCTCTGGGGGGTTGGATGTGGATACGCAGTATTTT

D gene: TRBD2
clone size: few
J gene: TRBJ2-7
V gene: TRBV5-6
CDR3 protein: CASAGASGAYEQYF
CDR3 DNA: TGTGCCAGCGCTGGGGCTAGCGGGGCCTACGAGCAGTACTTC

D gene: NA
clone size: NA
J gene: TRBJ2-2
V gene: TRBV28
CDR3 protein: CASSFGGANTGELFF
CDR3 DNA: TGTGCCAGCAGTTTCGGCGGAGCGAACACCGGGGAGCTGTTTTTT

D gene: TRBD1
clone size: NA
J gene: TRBJ2-6
V gene: TRBV30
CDR3 protein: CRNRGPSAANVLTF
CDR3 DNA: TGTCGAAACAGGGGACCCTCAGCGGCCAACGTCCTGACTTTC

D gene: NA
clone size: NA
J gene: TRBJ1-5
V gene: TRBV3-1/TRBV3-2
CDR3 protein: CASSLGSSEHQPQHF
CDR3 DNA: TGTGCCAGCAGCCTAGGGAGCTCAGAGCATCAGCCCCAGCATTTT

D gene: NA
clone size: NA
J gene: TRBJ1-2
V gene: TRBV7-2
CDR3 protein: CASSLEGLRGNGYTF
CDR3 DNA: TGTGCCAGCAGCTTAGAGGGGTTGAGGGGGAATGGCTACACCTTC

D gene: NA
clone size: NA
J gene: TRBJ2-7
V gene: TRBV19
CDR3 protein: CASSGRRLATSEQYF
CDR3 DNA: TGTGCCAGTAGTGGGAGGCGGTTGGCAACGAGTGAGCAGTACTTC

D gene: TRBD1
clone size: NA
J gene: TRBJ1-5
V gene: TRBV28
CDR3 protein: CASSRGGSSNQPQHF
CDR3 DNA: TGTGCCAGCAGTCGAGGGGGCAGTAGCAATCAGCCCCAGCATTTT

D gene: NA
clone size: NA
J gene: TRBJ2-5
V gene: TRBV16
CDR3 protein: CASSQSGHTETQYF
CDR3 DNA: TGTGCCAGCAGCCAATCGGGCCATACGGAGACCCAGTACTTC

D gene: TRBD1
clone size: few
J gene: TRBJ1-6
V gene: TRBV6-2/TRBV6-3
CDR3 protein: CASSSRQGTYNSPLHF
CDR3 DNA: TGTGCCAGCAGTTCCCGACAGGGCACCTATAATTCACCCCTCCACTTT

D gene: NA
clone size: NA
J gene: TRBJ1-1
V gene: TRBV5-1
CDR3 protein: CASSLQGTEAFF
CDR3 DNA: TGCGCCAGCAGCCTACAGGGAACTGAAGCTTTCTTT

D gene: TRBD2
clone size: NA
J gene: TRBJ2-7
V gene: TRBV5-1
CDR3 protein: CASSLGLLAGGYEQYF
CDR3 DNA: TGCGCCAGCAGCTTGGGTCTGTTAGCGGGGGGCTACGAGCAGTACTTC

D gene: TRBD1
clone size: few
J gene: TRBJ1-2
V gene: TRBV5-4
CDR3 protein: CASSLGGQGVNGYTF
CDR3 DNA: TGTGCCAGCAGCTTGGGGGGACAGGGGGTTAATGGCTACACCTTC

D gene: NA
clone size: NA
J gene: TRBJ1-2
V gene: TRBV11-2
CDR3 protein: CASSLLQDYGYTF
CDR3 DNA: TGTGCCAGCAGCTTACTCCAGGATTATGGCTACACCTTC

D gene: NA
clone size: once
J gene: TRBJ1-4
V gene: TRBV19
CDR3 protein: CASSPSGNEKLFF
CDR3 DNA: TGTGCCAGTAGTCCCTCGGGGAATGAAAAACTGTTTTTT

D gene: NA
clone size: NA
J gene: TRBJ1-1
V gene: TRBV24-1
CDR3 protein: CATSDLRGGEAFF
CDR3 DNA: TGTGCCACCAGTGATTTGCGAGGGGGTGAAGCTTTCTTT

D gene: TRBD1
clone size: NA
J gene: TRBJ1-3
V gene: TRBV6-1
CDR3 protein: CASSDWTGYGNTIYF
CDR3 DNA: TGTGCCAGCAGTGATTGGACAGGGTATGGAAACACCATATATTTT

D gene: TRBD2
clone size: NA
J gene: TRBJ2-1
V gene: TRBV12-3/TRBV12-4
CDR3 protein: CASRSGGYNEQFF
CDR3 DNA: TGTGCCAGCAGGTCGGGGGGTTACAATGAGCAGTTCTTC

D gene: TRBD1
clone size: few
J gene: TRBJ2-7
V gene: TRBV27
CDR3 protein: CASSSPGQGNSYEQYF
CDR3 DNA: TGTGCCAGCAGTTCCCCGGGACAGGGGAACTCCTACGAGCAGTACTTC

D gene: NA
clone size: NA
J gene: TRBJ1-2
V gene: TRBV24-1
CDR3 protein: CATSDENYGYTF
CDR3 DNA: TGTGCCACCAGTGATGAGAACTATGGCTACACCTTC

D gene: NA
clone size: NA
J gene: TRBJ1-5
V gene: TRBV5-6
CDR3 protein: CASSRGREQPQHF
CDR3 DNA: TGTGCCAGCAGCAGGGGCCGTGAGCAGCCCCAGCATTTT

D gene: TRBD2
clone size: NA
J gene: TRBJ2-3
V gene: TRBV28
CDR3 protein: CASSRRGDRTDTQYF
CDR3 DNA: TGTGCCAGCAGTAGGCGGGGGGATCGCACAGATACGCAGTATTTT

D gene: NA
clone size: NA
J gene: TRBJ2-5
V gene: TRBV6-2/TRBV6-3
CDR3 protein: CASSYLTDQETQYF
CDR3 DNA: TGTGCCAGCAGTTACTTAACAGACCAAGAGACCCAGTACTTC

D gene: NA
clone size: NA
J gene: TRBJ1-5
V gene: TRBV7-2
CDR3 protein: CASSLGDTNNQPQHF
CDR3 DNA: TGTGCCAGCAGCTTAGGGGACACCAACAATCAGCCCCAGCATTTT

D gene: TRBD2
clone size: NA
J gene: TRBJ2-7
V gene: TRBV6-6
CDR3 protein: CASSSTSGSSYEQYF
CDR3 DNA: TGTGCCAGCAGTTCCACTAGCGGGAGCTCCTACGAGCAGTACTTC

D gene: NA
clone size: NA
J gene: TRBJ2-7
V gene: TRBV11-3
CDR3 protein: CASSKDREYEQYF
CDR3 DNA: TGTGCCAGCAGTAAAGACCGGGAGTACGAGCAGTACTTC

D gene: TRBD1
clone size: NA
J gene: TRBJ1-3
V gene: TRBV25-1
CDR3 protein: CASSEPGQGNTIYF
CDR3 DNA: TGTGCCAGCAGTGAACCGGGACAGGGAAACACCATATATTTT

D gene: NA
clone size: NA
J gene: TRBJ1-5
V gene: TRBV7-8
CDR3 protein: CASSFSGADQPQHF
CDR3 DNA: TGTGCCAGCAGCTTTTCCGGAGCCGATCAGCCCCAGCATTTT

D gene: TRBD1
clone size: NA
J gene: TRBJ1-4
V gene: TRBV4-2
CDR3 protein: CASSQGYRGPATNEKLFF
CDR3 DNA: TGTGCCAGCAGCCAAGGATACAGGGGGCCTGCAACTAATGAAAAACTGTTTTTT

D gene: TRBD2
clone size: NA
J gene: TRBJ2-2
V gene: TRBV4-2
CDR3 protein: CASSQGLAGGGTGELFF
CDR3 DNA: TGTGCCAGCAGCCAGGGCCTAGCGGGGGGCGGCACCGGGGAGCTGTTTTTT

D gene: TRBD2
clone size: NA
J gene: TRBJ2-3
V gene: TRBV6-2/TRBV6-3
CDR3 protein: CASSTLAGGSGDTQYF
CDR3 DNA: TGTGCCAGCAGTACACTAGCGGGGGGGTCGGGGGATACGCAGTATTTT

D gene: TRBD1
clone size: NA
J gene: TRBJ1-6
V gene: TRBV4-2
CDR3 protein: CASSPGTGANSPLHF
CDR3 DNA: TGTGCCAGCAGCCCTGGGACAGGTGCTAATTCACCCCTCCACTTT

D gene: NA
clone size: NA
J gene: TRBJ2-7
V gene: TRBV6-6
CDR3 protein: CASSPDSLSAYEQYF
CDR3 DNA: TGTGCCAGCAGTCCGGACAGCCTTTCGGCCTACGAGCAGTACTTC

D gene: TRBD2
clone size: NA
J gene: TRBJ2-1
V gene: TRBV28
CDR3 protein: CASSLWTSGSYNEQFF
CDR3 DNA: TGTGCCAGCAGTTTATGGACTAGCGGGTCCTACAATGAGCAGTTCTTC

D gene: TRBD1
clone size: NA
J gene: TRBJ2-3
V gene: TRBV5-1
CDR3 protein: CASSLEGGKDTQYF
CDR3 DNA: TGCGCCAGCAGCTTGGAAGGGGGCAAAGATACGCAGTATTTT

D gene: NA
clone size: NA
J gene: TRBJ1-6
V gene: TRBV15
CDR3 protein: CATSSGQYNSPLHF
CDR3 DNA: TGTGCCACCAGCAGTGGACAGTATAATTCACCCCTCCACTTT

D gene: TRBD2
clone size: NA
J gene: TRBJ2-3
V gene: TRBV2
CDR3 protein: CASMGFSPGLDTDTQYF
CDR3 DNA: TGTGCCAGCATGGGATTCTCGCCGGGACTAGACACAGATACGCAGTATTTT

D gene: TRBD1
clone size: NA
J gene: TRBJ1-2
V gene: TRBV5-1
CDR3 protein: CASKAQTGGHGYTF
CDR3 DNA: TGCGCCAGCAAAGCGCAGACAGGGGGCCATGGCTACACCTTC

D gene: TRBD1
clone size: NA
J gene: TRBJ1-1
V gene: TRBV7-9
CDR3 protein: CASSLGQGDTEAFF
CDR3 DNA: TGTGCCAGCAGCTTAGGACAGGGGGACACTGAAGCTTTCTTT

D gene: NA
clone size: NA
J gene: TRBJ1-3
V gene: TRBV6-2/TRBV6-3
CDR3 protein: CASSLGGNTIYF
CDR3 DNA: TGTGCCAGCAGTCTAGGAGGAAACACCATATATTTT

D gene: NA
clone size: NA
J gene: TRBJ2-1
V gene: TRBV24-1
CDR3 protein: CATSDSGPSSYNEQFF
CDR3 DNA: TGTGCCACCAGTGATTCTGGCCCAAGCTCCTACAATGAGCAGTTCTTC

D gene: TRBD1
clone size: NA
J gene: TRBJ1-1
V gene: TRBV11-2
CDR3 protein: CASSPGQGSTEAFF
CDR3 DNA: TGTGCCAGCAGCCCTGGACAGGGTTCCACTGAAGCTTTCTTT

D gene: NA
clone size: few
J gene: TRBJ1-1
V gene: TRBV14
CDR3 protein: CASSQLGGGSNTEAFF
CDR3 DNA: TGTGCCAGCAGCCAATTGGGAGGAGGTTCGAACACTGAAGCTTTCTTT

D gene: NA
clone size: NA
J gene: TRBJ1-3
V gene: TRBV19
CDR3 protein: CASCRGSSGNTIYF
CDR3 DNA: TGTGCCAGCTGCAGGGGATCCTCTGGAAACACCATATATTTT